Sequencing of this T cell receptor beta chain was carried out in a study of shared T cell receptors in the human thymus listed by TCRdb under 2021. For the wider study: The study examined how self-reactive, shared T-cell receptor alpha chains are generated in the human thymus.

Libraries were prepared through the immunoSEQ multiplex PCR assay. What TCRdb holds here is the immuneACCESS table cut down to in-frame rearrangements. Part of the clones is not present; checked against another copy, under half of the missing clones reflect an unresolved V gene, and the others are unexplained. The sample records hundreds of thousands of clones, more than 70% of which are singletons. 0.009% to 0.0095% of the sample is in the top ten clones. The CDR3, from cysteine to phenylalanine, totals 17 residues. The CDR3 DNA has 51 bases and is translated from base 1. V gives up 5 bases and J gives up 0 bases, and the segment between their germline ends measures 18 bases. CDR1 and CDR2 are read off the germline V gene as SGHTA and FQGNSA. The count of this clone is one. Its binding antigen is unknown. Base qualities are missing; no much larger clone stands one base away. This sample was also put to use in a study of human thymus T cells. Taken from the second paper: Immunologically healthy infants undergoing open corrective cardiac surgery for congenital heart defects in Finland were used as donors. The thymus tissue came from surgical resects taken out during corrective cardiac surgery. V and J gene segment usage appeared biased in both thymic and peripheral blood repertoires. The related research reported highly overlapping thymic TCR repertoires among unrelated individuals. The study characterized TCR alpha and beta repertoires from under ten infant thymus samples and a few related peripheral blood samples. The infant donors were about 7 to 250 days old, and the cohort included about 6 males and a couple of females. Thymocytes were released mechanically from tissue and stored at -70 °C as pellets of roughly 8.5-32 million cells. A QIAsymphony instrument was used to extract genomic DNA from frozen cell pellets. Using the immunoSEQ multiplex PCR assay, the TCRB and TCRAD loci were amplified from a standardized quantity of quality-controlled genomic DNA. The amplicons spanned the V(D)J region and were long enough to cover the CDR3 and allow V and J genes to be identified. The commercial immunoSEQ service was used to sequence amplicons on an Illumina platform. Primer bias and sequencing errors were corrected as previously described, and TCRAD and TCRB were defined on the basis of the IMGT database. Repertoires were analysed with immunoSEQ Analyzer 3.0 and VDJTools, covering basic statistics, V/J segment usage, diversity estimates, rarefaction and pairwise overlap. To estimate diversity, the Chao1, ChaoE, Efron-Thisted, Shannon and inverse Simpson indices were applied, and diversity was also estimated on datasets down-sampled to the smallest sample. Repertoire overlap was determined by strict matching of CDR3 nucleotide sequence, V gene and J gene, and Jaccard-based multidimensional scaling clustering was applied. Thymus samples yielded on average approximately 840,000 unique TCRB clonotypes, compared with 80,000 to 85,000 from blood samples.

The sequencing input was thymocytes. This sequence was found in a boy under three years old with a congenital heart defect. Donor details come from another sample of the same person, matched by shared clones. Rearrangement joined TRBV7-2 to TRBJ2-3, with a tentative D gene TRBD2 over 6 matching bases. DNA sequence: TGTGCCAGCAGCAATTCCCGTTGGAGGGATAGCACAGATACGCAGTATTTT. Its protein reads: CASSNSRWRDSTDTQYF.